This is a list of T cell receptor beta chains from one sample in a study of radiotherapy plus CTLA-4 blockade in lung cancer. The assay was immunoSEQ multiplex PCR, and TCRdb's table has in-frame clones only and misses some. Among about 66,000 clones, about 83% were seen once, and the ten largest hold roughly 3.9%. Sequenced here: peripheral blood, sampled from a patient treated with radiotherapy plus ipilimumab. These receptors came from a human donor with non-small cell lung cancer who had a partial response to radiotherapy plus ipilimumab. Each CDR3 is given with its conserved first and last residue. Fields, in order: clone size, D gene, V gene, J gene, CDR3 length, CDR3 protein, CDR3 DNA. A D gene is named only where the DNA matches it firmly. Size is stated for part of the rows, as once, few or many counts, or as a class when the clone is expanded.

few	TRBD1	TRBV7-2	TRBJ2-7	16	CASSLATGTAPYEQYF	TGTGCCAGCAGCTTAGCGACGGGGACAGCCCCTTACGAGCAGTACTTC
NA	TRBD2	TRBV2	TRBJ2-1	16	CASSGLTGGSYNEQFF	TGTGCCAGCAGTGGGTTAACGGGAGGCTCCTACAATGAGCAGTTCTTC
once	TRBD1	TRBV5-5	TRBJ2-7	12	CASGTGTYEQYF	TGTGCCTCGGGGACAGGGACTTACGAGCAGTACTTC
NA	TRBD2	TRBV18	TRBJ2-3	16	CASSPPSGSGTDTQYF	TGTGCCAGCTCACCTCCCAGCGGGAGTGGCACAGATACGCAGTATTTT
NA	TRBD2	TRBV19	TRBJ2-1	12	CASSASGNEQFF	TGTGCCAGTTCCGCTAGCGGGAATGAGCAGTTCTTC
NA	NA	TRBV27	TRBJ1-2	15	CASSLLPGQDYGYTF	TGTGCCAGCAGTTTATTGCCAGGGCAGGACTATGGCTACACCTTC
NA	NA	TRBV7-8	TRBJ2-3	16	CASSLGHGLSADTQYF	TGTGCCAGCAGCTTAGGTCATGGGCTATCCGCGGATACGCAGTATTTT
NA	TRBD1	TRBV4-1	TRBJ2-1	14	CASSQETGLNEQFF	TGCGCCAGCAGCCAAGAGACAGGGCTCAATGAGCAGTTCTTC
NA	NA	TRBV29-1	TRBJ1-2	13	CSVADSPNYGYTF	TGCAGCGTAGCGGACAGCCCGAACTATGGCTACACCTTC
once	TRBD1	TRBV28	TRBJ1-1	14	CASNPGTGFSEAFF	TGTGCCAGCAATCCCGGGACAGGGTTTTCTGAAGCTTTCTTT
NA	NA	TRBV7-8	TRBJ2-7	17	CASSLIGGRGFSYEQYF	TGTGCCAGCAGCTTAATCGGGGGCAGGGGGTTTTCCTACGAGCAGTACTTC
NA	NA	TRBV6-1	TRBJ1-3	15	CASTEGVTRGNTIYF	TGTGCCAGCACCGAGGGGGTGACTCGCGGAAACACCATATATTTT
NA	NA	TRBV4-1	TRBJ2-1	12	CASSQDAYEQFF	TGCGCCAGCAGCCAAGACGCGTATGAGCAGTTCTTC
NA	TRBD1	TRBV5-1	TRBJ1-2	14	CASSLDRGNYGYTF	TGCGCCAGCAGCTTGGACAGGGGAAACTATGGCTACACCTTC
NA	NA	TRBV28	TRBJ2-4	16	CASSFLGGLAKNIQYF	TGTGCCAGCAGTTTTCTTGGAGGACTAGCCAAAAACATTCAGTACTTC
once	NA	TRBV6-7	TRBJ2-5	16	CASSYSKPPEDETQYF	TGTGCCAGCAGTTACTCGAAGCCTCCGGAGGACGAGACCCAGTACTTC
NA	NA	TRBV18	TRBJ1-4	13	CASSRGFNEKLFF	TGTGCCAGCTCAAGAGGATTCAATGAAAAACTGTTTTTT
NA	NA	TRBV5-1	TRBJ2-2	16	CASSLAGPSSTGELFF	TGCGCCAGCAGCTTGGCAGGTCCCTCCTCCACCGGGGAGCTGTTTTTT
NA	TRBD1	TRBV6-4	TRBJ1-1	14	CASSDSTGTAEAFF	TGTGCCAGCAGTGACTCGACGGGGACAGCTGAAGCTTTCTTT
once	TRBD2	TRBV15	TRBJ2-2	18	CATSIGSGRWGNTGELFF	TGTGCCACCAGCATCGGTAGCGGGAGGTGGGGGAACACCGGGGAGCTGTTTTTT
NA	NA	TRBV11-2	TRBJ1-1	13	CASSPNRGFRAFF	TGTGCCAGCAGCCCTAATAGGGGCTTCAGAGCTTTCTTT
once	TRBD1	TRBV18	TRBJ1-4	16	CASSRSQGESNEKLFF	TGTGCCAGCTCACGATCACAGGGGGAAAGTAATGAAAAACTGTTTTTT
NA	NA	TRBV19	TRBJ1-2	13	CASSWSSVYGYTF	TGTGCCAGTAGTTGGAGCTCAGTCTATGGCTACACCTTC
NA	NA	TRBV27	TRBJ2-7	15	CASSLKAGRGYEQYF	TGTGCCAGCAGTTTAAAGGCGGGAAGGGGATACGAGCAGTACTTC
NA	TRBD2	TRBV19	TRBJ2-7	15	CASSSSSPGGYEQYF	TGTGCCAGTAGTAGTTCCAGTCCGGGAGGATACGAGCAGTACTTC
NA	TRBD2	TRBV5-3	TRBJ2-7	17	CARSYAGGGAGTYEQYF	TGTGCCAGAAGCTATGCGGGCGGGGGAGCGGGAACTTACGAGCAGTACTTC
NA	NA	TRBV4-2	TRBJ2-3	15	CASSQVTGRLDTQYF	TGTGCCAGCAGCCAAGTGACTGGTCGCCTAGATACGCAGTATTTT
NA	NA	TRBV4-1	TRBJ2-7	16	CASSQEPFPGSYEQYF	TGCGCCAGCAGCCAAGAACCTTTCCCGGGATCCTACGAGCAGTACTTC
few	NA	TRBV4-1	TRBJ2-1	16	CASSSPKSSAYNEQFF	TGCGCCAGCAGCTCTCCAAAGTCTAGCGCCTACAATGAGCAGTTCTTC
NA	TRBD1	TRBV6-1	TRBJ1-6	15	CASRTGTGGDSPLHF	TGTGCCAGCAGAACCGGGACAGGGGGCGATTCACCCCTCCACTTT
NA	NA	TRBV5-1	TRBJ1-1	15	CASSLAQGLNTEAFF	TGCGCCAGCAGCTTGGCGCAGGGCTTGAACACTGAAGCTTTCTTT
NA	TRBD2	TRBV4-2	TRBJ2-3	16	CASSQSSGRRGDTQYF	TGTGCCAGCAGCCAATCTAGCGGGAGGCGCGGAGATACGCAGTATTTT
NA	NA	TRBV5-5	TRBJ2-2	13	CASSSLRLRELFF	TGTGCCAGCAGCTCCTTGAGGCTGCGGGAGCTGTTTTTT
NA	NA	TRBV5-6	TRBJ1-1	18	CASSLQWGVLVANTEAFF	TGTGCCAGCAGCTTGCAGTGGGGGGTTCTTGTAGCGAACACTGAAGCTTTCTTT
NA	TRBD1	TRBV5-1	TRBJ2-5	14	CASSLGQGMQTQYF	TGCGCCAGCAGCTTAGGACAGGGAATGCAGACCCAGTACTTC
few	TRBD1	TRBV7-3	TRBJ1-1	14	CASSLNRGSTEAFF	TGTGCCAGCAGCTTGAACAGGGGTAGCACTGAAGCTTTCTTT
once	TRBD2	TRBV30	TRBJ2-7	15	CAWRHGTSGVGVQYF	TGTGCCTGGAGACACGGGACTAGCGGGGTTGGCGTGCAGTACTTC
NA	NA	TRBV6-5	TRBJ2-3	15	CASSYSGGGGDTQYF	TGTGCCAGCAGTTACTCGGGGGGAGGAGGAGATACGCAGTATTTT
NA	TRBD2	TRBV19	TRBJ2-2	17	CASHGLAGFANTGELFF	TGTGCCAGCCACGGACTAGCGGGCTTCGCGAACACCGGGGAGCTGTTTTTT
NA	NA	TRBV6-1	TRBJ2-1	13	CATLATMSDEQFF	TGTGCCACTCTAGCGACGATGTCCGATGAGCAGTTCTTC
once	TRBD1	TRBV29-1	TRBJ2-5	14	CSVRQGANGETQYF	TGCAGCGTTAGACAGGGGGCGAATGGAGAGACCCAGTACTTC
NA	TRBD1	TRBV27	TRBJ1-5	18	CASSFGTGGSGVGQPQHF	TGTGCCAGCAGTTTTGGGACAGGGGGCTCTGGAGTAGGTCAGCCCCAGCATTTT
NA	TRBD2	TRBV29-1	TRBJ2-5	14	CSVTLAGSKETQYF	TGCAGCGTTACCCTAGCGGGCAGTAAAGAGACCCAGTACTTC
NA	NA	TRBV5-1	TRBJ2-7	13	CASSLEADYEQYF	TGCGCCAGCAGCTTGGAGGCGGACTACGAGCAGTACTTC
NA	TRBD2	TRBV11-3	TRBJ2-1	13	CASSASWGGPPVF	TGTGCCAGCAGCGCCTCTTGGGGAGGGCCTCCGGTCTTC
once	NA	TRBV27	TRBJ2-3	16	CASSLSRGHRTDTQYF	TGTGCCAGCAGTTTATCGCGCGGGCACCGCACAGATACGCAGTATTTT
once	TRBD1	TRBV28	TRBJ1-4	15	CASSSPGQPNEKLFF	TGTGCCAGCAGTTCCCCGGGACAGCCCAATGAAAAACTGTTTTTT
NA	NA	TRBV9	TRBJ1-3	17	CASSVGRAVDGGNTIYF	TGTGCCAGCAGCGTAGGGAGGGCCGTCGATGGTGGAAACACCATATATTTT
few	TRBD1	TRBV5-4	TRBJ2-6	16	CASSSLTGSGANVLTF	TGTGCCAGCAGCTCGTTGACAGGGTCTGGGGCCAACGTCCTGACTTTC
NA	NA	TRBV29-1	TRBJ2-6	14	CSVGGGSGANVLTF	TGCAGCGTCGGAGGAGGGTCCGGGGCCAACGTCCTGACTTTC
NA	TRBD2	TRBV18	TRBJ2-7	15	CASSRTSGSSYEQYF	TGTGCCAGCTCACGGACTAGCGGGAGCTCCTACGAGCAGTACTTC
few	NA	TRBV5-1	TRBJ1-6	15	CASSLEGGNNSPLHF	TGCGCCAGCAGCCTGGAGGGAGGGAATAATTCACCCCTCCACTTT
NA	NA	TRBV5-1	TRBJ2-5	12	CASSLSRETQYF	TGCGCCAGCAGCTTGTCCCGAGAGACCCAGTACTTC
NA	NA	TRBV11-2	TRBJ2-7	12	CASSLPPYEQYF	TGTGCCAGCAGCTTACCTCCCTACGAGCAGTACTTC
few	TRBD1	TRBV9	TRBJ1-2	17	CASSVSQGQVRMNRYTF	TGTGCCAGCAGCGTAAGCCAAGGACAGGTCAGAATGAACCGCTACACCTTC
NA	TRBD2	TRBV5-1	TRBJ2-7	15	CASSWEGLAGNEQYF	TGCGCCAGCAGCTGGGAGGGACTAGCGGGAAACGAGCAGTACTTC
NA	TRBD1	TRBV28	TRBJ1-2	15	CASSLTRTGLYGYTF	TGTGCCAGCAGCCTCACAAGGACAGGACTTTATGGCTACACCTTC
NA	NA	TRBV5-1	TRBJ1-3	14	CASSLEGSGNTIYF	TGCGCCAGCAGCTTGGAGGGGTCTGGAAACACCATATATTTT
NA	TRBD1	TRBV15	TRBJ2-7	16	CATSRIRGQGGGEQYF	TGTGCCACCAGCAGAATCCGAGGACAGGGAGGTGGCGAGCAGTACTTC
NA	TRBD2	TRBV10-3	TRBJ2-1	14	CAISEASGSNEQFF	TGTGCCATCAGTGAGGCTAGCGGGAGCAATGAGCAGTTCTTC